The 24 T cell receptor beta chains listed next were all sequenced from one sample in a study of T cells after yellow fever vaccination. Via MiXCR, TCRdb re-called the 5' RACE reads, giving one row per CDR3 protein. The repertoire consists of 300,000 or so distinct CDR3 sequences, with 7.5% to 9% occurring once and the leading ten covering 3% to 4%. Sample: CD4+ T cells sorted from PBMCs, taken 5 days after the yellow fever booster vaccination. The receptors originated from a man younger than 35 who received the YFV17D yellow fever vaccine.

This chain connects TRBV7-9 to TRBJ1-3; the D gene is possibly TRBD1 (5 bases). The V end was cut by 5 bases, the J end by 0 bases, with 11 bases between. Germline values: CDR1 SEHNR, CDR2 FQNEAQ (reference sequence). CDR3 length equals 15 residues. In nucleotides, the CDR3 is TGTGCCAGCAGCCTGACAGTGTTCTCTGGAAACACCATATATTTT. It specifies CASSLTVFSGNTIYF.

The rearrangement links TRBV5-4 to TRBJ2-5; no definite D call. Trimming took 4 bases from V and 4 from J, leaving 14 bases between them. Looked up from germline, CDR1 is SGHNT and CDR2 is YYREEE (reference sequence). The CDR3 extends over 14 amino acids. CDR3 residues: CASSMPGVRETQYF. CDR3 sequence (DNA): TGTGCCAGCAGCATGCCTGGGGTGCGAGAGACCCAGTACTTC.

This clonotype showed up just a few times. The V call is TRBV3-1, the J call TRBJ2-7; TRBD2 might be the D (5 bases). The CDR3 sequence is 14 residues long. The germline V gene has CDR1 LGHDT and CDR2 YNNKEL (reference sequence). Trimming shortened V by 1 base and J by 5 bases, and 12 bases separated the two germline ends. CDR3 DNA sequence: TGTGCCAGCAGCCAAGCGGGCGGGCTCAACGAGCAGTACTTC. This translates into CASSQAGGLNEQYF.

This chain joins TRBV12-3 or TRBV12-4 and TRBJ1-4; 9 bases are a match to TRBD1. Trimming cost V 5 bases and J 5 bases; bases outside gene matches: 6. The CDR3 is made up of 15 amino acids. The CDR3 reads CASSETGGKNEKLFF. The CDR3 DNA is TGTGCCAGCAGTGAAACAGGGGGCAAAAATGAAAAACTGTTTTTT.

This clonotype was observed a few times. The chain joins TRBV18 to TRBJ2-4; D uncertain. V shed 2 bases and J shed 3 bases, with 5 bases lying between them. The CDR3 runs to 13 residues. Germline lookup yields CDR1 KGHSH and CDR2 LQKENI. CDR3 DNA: TGTGCCAGCTCACCAGGGAACAAAAACATTCAGTACTTC. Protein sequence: CASSPGNKNIQYF. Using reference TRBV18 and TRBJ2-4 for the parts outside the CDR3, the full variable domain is NAGVMQNPRHLVRRRGQEARLRCSPMKGHSHVYWYRQLPEEGLKFMVYLQKENIIDESGMPKERFSAEFPKEGPSILRIQQVVRGDSAAYFCASSPGNKNIQYFGAGTRLSVL.

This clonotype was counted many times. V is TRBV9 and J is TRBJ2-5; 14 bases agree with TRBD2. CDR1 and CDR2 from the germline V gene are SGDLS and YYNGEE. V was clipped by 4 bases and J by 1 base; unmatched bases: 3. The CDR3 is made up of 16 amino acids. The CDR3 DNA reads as TGTGCCAGCAGCAGAGGACTAGCGGGGGGCCAAGAGACCCAGTACTTC. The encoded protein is CASSRGLAGGQETQYF.

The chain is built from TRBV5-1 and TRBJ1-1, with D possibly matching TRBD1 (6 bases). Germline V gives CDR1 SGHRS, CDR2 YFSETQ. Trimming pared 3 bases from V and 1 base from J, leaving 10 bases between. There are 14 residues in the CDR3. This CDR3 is CASSWGGQNTEAFF. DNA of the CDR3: TGCGCCAGCAGCTGGGGGGGACAGAACACTGAAGCTTTCTTT.

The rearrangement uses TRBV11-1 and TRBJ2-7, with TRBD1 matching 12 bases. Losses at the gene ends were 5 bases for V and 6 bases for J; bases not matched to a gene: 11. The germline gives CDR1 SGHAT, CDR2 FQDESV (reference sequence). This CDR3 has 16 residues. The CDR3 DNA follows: TGTGCCAGCAGCCATAGGCCGGGACAGGGGGCGTTCGAGCAGTACGTC. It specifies CASSHRPGQGAFEQYV.

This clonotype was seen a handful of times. CDR3 bases: TGCGCCAGCAGCTTGGCCGCGGACAGGGGGGAGACCCAGTACTTC. Its translation: CASSLAADRGETQYF. This chain joins TRBV5-1 and TRBJ2-5; 10 nucleotides align to TRBD1. Trimming removed 0 bases from V and 5 bases from J; junction bases left unmatched: 4. The CDR3 runs 15 residues. From germline, CDR1 is SGHRS and CDR2 YFSETQ.

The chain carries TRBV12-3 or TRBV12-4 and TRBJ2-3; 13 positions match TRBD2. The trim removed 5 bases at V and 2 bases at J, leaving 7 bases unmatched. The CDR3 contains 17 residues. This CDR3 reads CASSRLAGGIITDTQYF. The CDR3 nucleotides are TGTGCCAGCAGTCGACTAGCGGGGGGTATAATCACAGATACGCAGTATTTT.

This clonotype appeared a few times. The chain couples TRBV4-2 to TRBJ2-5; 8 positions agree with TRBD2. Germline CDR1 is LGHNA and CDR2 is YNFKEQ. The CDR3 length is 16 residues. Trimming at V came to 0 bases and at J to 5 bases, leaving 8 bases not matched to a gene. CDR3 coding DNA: TGTGCCAGCAGCCAAGACACGGGGGGGCATAGGGAGACCCAGTACTTC. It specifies CASSQDTGGHRETQYF.

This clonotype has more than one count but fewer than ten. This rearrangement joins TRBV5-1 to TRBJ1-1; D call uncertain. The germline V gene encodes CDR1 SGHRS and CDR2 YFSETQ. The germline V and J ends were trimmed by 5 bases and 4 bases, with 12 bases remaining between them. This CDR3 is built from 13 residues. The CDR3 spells CASRPNWSTEAFF. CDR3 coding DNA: TGCGCCAGCAGGCCAAACTGGAGCACTGAAGCTTTCTTT.

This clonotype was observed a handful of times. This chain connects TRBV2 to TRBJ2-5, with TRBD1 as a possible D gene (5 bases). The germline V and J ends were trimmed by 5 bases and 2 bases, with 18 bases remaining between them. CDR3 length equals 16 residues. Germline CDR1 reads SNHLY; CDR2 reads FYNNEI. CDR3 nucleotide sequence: TGTGCCAGCAGTCTCCAGGGTGGATGGGGACAAGAGACCCAGTACTTC. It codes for CASSLQGGWGQETQYF.

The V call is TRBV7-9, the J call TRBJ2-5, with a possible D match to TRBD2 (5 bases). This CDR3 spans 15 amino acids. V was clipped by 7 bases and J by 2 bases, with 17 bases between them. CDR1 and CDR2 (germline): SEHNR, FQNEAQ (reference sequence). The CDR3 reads CASMQYEGVQETQYF. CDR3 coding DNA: TGTGCCAGCATGCAATATGAGGGTGTTCAAGAGACCCAGTACTTC.

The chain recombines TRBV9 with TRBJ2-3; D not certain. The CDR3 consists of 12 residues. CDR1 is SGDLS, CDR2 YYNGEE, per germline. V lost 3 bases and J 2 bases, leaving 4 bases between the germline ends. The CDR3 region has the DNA TGTGCCAGCAGCGCACCCACAGATACGCAGTATTTT. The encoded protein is CASSAPTDTQYF.

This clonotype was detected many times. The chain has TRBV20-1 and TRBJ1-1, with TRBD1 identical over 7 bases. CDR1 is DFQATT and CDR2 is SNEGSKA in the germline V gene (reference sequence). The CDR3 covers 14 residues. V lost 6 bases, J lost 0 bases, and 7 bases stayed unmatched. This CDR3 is CSAKTGNMNTEAFF. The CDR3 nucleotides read TGCAGTGCAAAGACAGGGAACATGAACACTGAAGCTTTCTTT.

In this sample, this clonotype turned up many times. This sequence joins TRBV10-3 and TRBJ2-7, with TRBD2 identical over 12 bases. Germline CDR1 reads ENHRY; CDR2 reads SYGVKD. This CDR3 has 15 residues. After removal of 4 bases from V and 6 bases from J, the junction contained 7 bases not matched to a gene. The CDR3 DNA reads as TGTGCCATCAGTGGGTCTAGCGGGGGGGTTGGCGAGCAGTACGTC. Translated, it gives CAISGSSGGVGEQYV.

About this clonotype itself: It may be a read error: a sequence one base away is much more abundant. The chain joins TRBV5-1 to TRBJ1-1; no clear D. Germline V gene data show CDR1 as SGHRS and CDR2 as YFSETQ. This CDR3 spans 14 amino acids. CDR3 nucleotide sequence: TGCGCCAGCAGCCTAGACGGAATGAACACTGAATCTTTCTTT. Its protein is CASSLDGMNTESFF.

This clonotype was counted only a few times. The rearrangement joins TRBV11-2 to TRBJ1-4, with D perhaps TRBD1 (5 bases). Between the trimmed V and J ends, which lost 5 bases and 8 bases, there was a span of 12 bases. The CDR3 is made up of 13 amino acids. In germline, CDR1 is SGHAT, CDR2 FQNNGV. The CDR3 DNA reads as TGTGCCAGCAGCCCCCGTCCAGGGGAAAAACTGTTTTTT. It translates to CASSPRPGEKLFF.

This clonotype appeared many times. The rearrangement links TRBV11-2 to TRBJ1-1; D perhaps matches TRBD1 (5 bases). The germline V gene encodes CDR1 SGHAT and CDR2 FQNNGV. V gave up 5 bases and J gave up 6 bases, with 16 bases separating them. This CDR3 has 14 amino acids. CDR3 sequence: CASSPEAGPAEAFF. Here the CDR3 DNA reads TGTGCCAGCAGCCCCGAAGCGGGGCCCGCTGAAGCTTTCTTT. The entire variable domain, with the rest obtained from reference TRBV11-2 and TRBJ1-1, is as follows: EAGVAQSPRYKIIEKRQSVAFWCNPISGHATLYWYQQILGQGPKLLIQFQNNGVVDDSQLPKDRFSAERLKGVDSTLKIQPAKLEDSAVYLCASSPEAGPAEAFFGQGTRLTVV.

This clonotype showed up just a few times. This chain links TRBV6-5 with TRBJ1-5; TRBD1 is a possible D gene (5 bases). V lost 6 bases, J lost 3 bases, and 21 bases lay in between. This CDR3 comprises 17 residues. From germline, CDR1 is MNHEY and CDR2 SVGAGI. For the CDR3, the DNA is TGTGCCAGCAGCAGGGACGCGGTTACCGGGGTCAATCAGCCCCAGCATTTT. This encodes CASSRDAVTGVNQPQHF.

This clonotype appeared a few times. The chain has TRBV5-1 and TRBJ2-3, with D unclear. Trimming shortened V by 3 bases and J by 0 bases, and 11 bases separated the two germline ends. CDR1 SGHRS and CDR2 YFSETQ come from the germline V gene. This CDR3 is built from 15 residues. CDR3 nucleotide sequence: TGCGCCAGCAGCTCTTACACGCAGAGCACAGATACGCAGTATTTT. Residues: CASSSYTQSTDTQYF.

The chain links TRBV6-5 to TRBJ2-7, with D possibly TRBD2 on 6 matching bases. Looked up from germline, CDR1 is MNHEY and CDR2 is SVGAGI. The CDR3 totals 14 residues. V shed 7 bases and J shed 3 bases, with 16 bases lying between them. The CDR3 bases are TGTGCCAGCACCCCCGCGGGGCTCCGCTACGAGCAGTACTTC. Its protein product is CASTPAGLRYEQYF.

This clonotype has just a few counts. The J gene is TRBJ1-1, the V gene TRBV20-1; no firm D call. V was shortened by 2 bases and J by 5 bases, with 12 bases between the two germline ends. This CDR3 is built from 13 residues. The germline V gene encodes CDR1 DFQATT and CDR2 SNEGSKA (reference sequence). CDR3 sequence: CSARSLHETEAFF. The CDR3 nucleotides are TGCAGTGCTAGATCCCTACATGAGACTGAAGCTTTCTTT.